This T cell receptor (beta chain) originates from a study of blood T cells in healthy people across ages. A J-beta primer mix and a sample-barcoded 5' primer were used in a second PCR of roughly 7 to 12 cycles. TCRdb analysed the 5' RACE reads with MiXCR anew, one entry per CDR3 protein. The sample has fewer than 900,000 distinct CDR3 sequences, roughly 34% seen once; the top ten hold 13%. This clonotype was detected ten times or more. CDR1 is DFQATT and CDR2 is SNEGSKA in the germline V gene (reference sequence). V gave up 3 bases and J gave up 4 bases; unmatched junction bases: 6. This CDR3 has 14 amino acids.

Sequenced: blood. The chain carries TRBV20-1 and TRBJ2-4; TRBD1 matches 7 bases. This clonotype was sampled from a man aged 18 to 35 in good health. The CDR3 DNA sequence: TGCAGTGCTAGGACAGGGTTCGGGAAAAACATTCAGTACTTC. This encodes CSARTGFGKNIQYF.